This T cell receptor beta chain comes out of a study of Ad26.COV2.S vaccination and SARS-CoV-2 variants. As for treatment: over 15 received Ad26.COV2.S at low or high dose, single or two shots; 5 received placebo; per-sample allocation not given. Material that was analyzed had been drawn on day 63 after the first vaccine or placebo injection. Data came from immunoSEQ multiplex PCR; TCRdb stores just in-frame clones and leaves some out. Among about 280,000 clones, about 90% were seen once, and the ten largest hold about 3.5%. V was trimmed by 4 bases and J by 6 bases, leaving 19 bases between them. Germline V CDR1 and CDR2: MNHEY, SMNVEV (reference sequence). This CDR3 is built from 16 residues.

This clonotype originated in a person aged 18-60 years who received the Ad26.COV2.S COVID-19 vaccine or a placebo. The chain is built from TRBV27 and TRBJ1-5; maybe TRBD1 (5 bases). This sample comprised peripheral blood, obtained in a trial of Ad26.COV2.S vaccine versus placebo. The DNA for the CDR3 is TGTGCCAGCAGTTCATCAACTGGGGCGTATGTTCAGCCCCAGCATTTT. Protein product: CASSSSTGAYVQPQHF.